This T cell receptor beta chain was recorded in a study of cytomegalovirus exposure and HLA in healthy donors. Primers for the PCR totalled 60 Vbeta and 13 Jbeta. Data came from immunoSEQ multiplex PCR; TCRdb stores just in-frame clones and leaves some out. The sample has about 140,000 clones; 60% to 80% are singletons. Whole-study findings and limits: In a later analysis, compared with equally common non-associated chains, HLA-associated beta chains were more expanded. According to an earlier analysis, most TCR beta V segments yielded productive rearrangements about 87% or about 30% of the time.

Germline loops: CDR1 SEHNR, CDR2 FQNEAQ (reference sequence). The CDR3 is 19 amino acids. J was trimmed by 1 base and V by 1 base; bases with no gene match: 10. A note on this clone: What it binds is unknown.

The clonotype comes from a woman aged 30 to 39 in good health and CMV-seronegative. The chain recombines TRBV7-9 with TRBJ2-3, with 11 positions matching TRBD2. The specimen was PBMCs. CDR3 sequence reads: CASSLVLAGGEYGTDTQYF. DNA for the CDR3: TGTGCCAGCAGCTTAGTTCTAGCGGGGGGTGAATATGGCACAGATACGCAGTATTTT.